This T cell receptor (beta chain) was found in a study of CD8 T cells in ankylosing spondylitis. In TCRdb, the 5' RACE reads were re-called with MiXCR into one record per CDR3 protein. The sample shows roughly 30,000 distinct CDR3 sequences, about 29% of them seen only once. Trimming cost V 0 bases and J 9 bases; bases outside gene matches: 11. Germline V CDR1 and CDR2: SQVTM, ANQGSEA. The CDR3 runs to 16 residues. The source of this sequence is a male donor with ankylosing spondylitis. The rearrangement uses TRBV29-1 and TRBJ2-1; 10 bases line up with TRBD2. Material: synovial fluid, either unsorted or a sorted T cell fraction (not recorded which). CDR3 in amino acids: CSVEEGTSGIKGEQFF. In nucleotides, the CDR3 is TGCAGCGTTGAAGAGGGAACTAGCGGGATAAAGGGTGAGCAGTTCTTC.